Detailed here is one TCR beta chain. The antigen is not known. The sample belongs to a study of memory CD4+ T cells and cytomegalovirus serostatus. The V gene's germline CDR1 is SEHNR and CDR2 FQNEAQ (reference sequence). There are 11 residues in the CDR3. V was shortened by 4 bases and J by 4 bases, with 3 bases between the two germline ends. The method was immunoSEQ multiplex PCR; TCRdb's version includes in-frame clones alone and lacks a portion of them. The table shows about 57,000 clones, with approximately 79% occurring only once. Findings and caveats of the study: Suggested: most of the CMV-linked TCR signature lies in CD4+ memory cells.

The sort gate was single viable CD3+CD4+CD8-CD45RO+ cells for memory CD4+ T cells. After thawing, CD4+ T cells were positively selected. The sequencing sample was made of memory CD4+ T cells from blood. The rearrangement joins TRBV7-9 to TRBJ2-3; D unresolved. The clonotype comes from an adult in good health and CMV-seronegative. DNA for the CDR3: TGTGCCAGCAGCTCTTCAGATACGCAGTATTTT. This translates into CASSSSDTQYF.